These 6 T cell receptor beta chains were all obtained from the same sample, sequenced in a study of neoadjuvant anti-PD-1 for oral cavity cancer. Using immunoSEQ multiplex PCR, the repertoire was profiled, and TCRdb retains in-frame clones only, with some absent. Seen here are 10,000 to 11,000 clones, under 65% observed once, and the top ten hold about 27%. The source material was tumor tissue, sampled before nivolumab (anti-PD-1) treatment. The receptors stem from a person aged 35 to 85 with oral cavity squamous cell carcinoma.

To note about this clone: At one of its ends the junction is not consistent with the germline gene, which may arise from a read error. J is TRBJ1-2 and V is TRBV5-4; the D gene is possibly TRBD1 (5 bases). CDR3 length: 16 amino acids. CDR1 and CDR2 (germline): SGHNT, YYREEE (reference sequence). CDR3 in DNA: TGCGCCAGCAGCCAAGATGTTGGGCAGGGAAACTATGGCTACACCTTC. Encoded protein: CASSQDVGQGNYGYTF.

V gene TRBV28 combines with J gene TRBJ2-2; D not certain. The CDR3 extends over 14 amino acids. Germline assignment: CDR1 MDHEN and CDR2 SYDVKM. V gave up 6 bases and J gave up 3 bases, with 11 bases separating them. CDR3 amino acids: CASSLFQDTGELFF. Written as DNA, the CDR3 is TGTGCCAGCAGCCTTTTTCAGGACACCGGGGAGCTGTTTTTT.

The chain has TRBV27 and TRBJ2-7; D is perhaps TRBD2 (5 bases). V was clipped by 3 bases and J by 0 bases, with 12 bases between them. Germline values: CDR1 MNHEY, CDR2 SMNVEV (reference sequence). The CDR3 totals 15 residues. The CDR3 loop is CASSLWARGSYEQYF. As DNA, the CDR3 is TGTGCCAGCAGTTTGTGGGCCCGGGGCTCCTACGAGCAGTACTTC.

This clone appeared a few times. This chain joins TRBV19 and TRBJ2-3; TRBD1 is a possible D gene (5 bases). Germline assignment: CDR1 LNHDA and CDR2 SQIVND (reference sequence). The CDR3 spans 14 residues. The CDR3, as DNA: TGTGCTAGCCAGACGGACATGAGCACAGATACGCAGTATTTT. Protein product: CASQTDMSTDTQYF.

Note on this clone: Given a much more abundant clone one base away, this may be a read error. This chain uses TRBV7-6 with TRBJ2-7; a possible D gene is TRBD2 (6 bases). The CDR3 has 13 amino acids. Germline loops: CDR1 SGHVS, CDR2 FNYEAQ. The CDR3 DNA is TGCGCCAGCAGCCAAGATGGGGGGTACGAGCAGTACTTC. Encoded protein: CASSQDGGYEQYF.

This chain uses TRBV28 with TRBJ2-7; the match to TRBD1 covers 9 bases. The germline V gene has CDR1 MDHEN and CDR2 SYDVKM. There are 14 residues in the CDR3. Losses at the gene ends were 6 bases for V and 1 base for J; bases not matched to a gene: 4. CDR3: CASSTGQGSYEQYF. In DNA, the CDR3 is TGTGCCAGCAGCACGGGACAGGGATCCTACGAGCAGTACTTC. Drawing the rest from reference TRBV28 and TRBJ2-7, the complete variable domain is DVKVTQSSRYLVKRTGEKVFLECVQDMDHENMFWYRQDPGLGLRLIYFSYDVKMKEKGDIPEGYSVSREKKERFSLILESASTNQTSMYLCASSTGQGSYEQYFGPGTRLTVT.